The rows below give T cell receptor beta chains drawn from one sample of a study of T cells in Graves' hyperthyroidism and ophthalmopathy. TCRdb re-called the multiplex PCR reads with MiXCR, one entry per CDR3 protein. The sample lists roughly 740,000 distinct CDR3 sequences, 15% to 20% occurring once. Sequencing used blood. Every receptor here comes from a man younger than 30 with Graves' hyperthyroidism. CDR3s include the opening cysteine and the closing phenylalanine or tryptophan. The order of the fields is clone size, D gene, J gene, V gene, CDR3 DNA, CDR3 protein. A D gene is named only where the DNA matches it firmly. Part of the rows lack a size; the others show once, few, many or a class for expanded clones.

few	NA	TRBJ2-4	TRBV18	TGTGCCAGCTCACCTTCGGCAGTCCCGGGGGCCAAAAACATTCAGTACTTC	CASSPSAVPGAKNIQYF
many	NA	TRBJ2-2	TRBV28	TGTGCCAGCACCCCGTCGGGGCAGGGCCTCACCGGGGAGCTGTTTTTT	CASTPSGQGLTGELFF
NA	NA	TRBJ2-7	TRBV14	TGTGCCAGCAGCCTCTTAGCCAGGGGAGACGAGCAGTACTTC	CASSLLARGDEQYF
many	NA	TRBJ2-5	TRBV20-1	TGCAGTGCTAGAAGACCCGGGGGCCAAGAGACCCAGTACTTC	CSARRPGGQETQYF
many	NA	TRBJ1-5	TRBV30	TGTGCCTGGAGTCAGGGAGAACGTCAGCCCCAGCATTTT	CAWSQGERQPQHF
many	TRBD2	TRBJ2-3	TRBV20-1	TGCAGTGCTCGACTAGCGGGAGGGGTAGATACGCAGTATTTT	CSARLAGGVDTQYF
many	TRBD1	TRBJ2-5	TRBV6-1	TGTGCCAGCAGAAAGGGACAGGGTCTTGGAGAGACCCAGTACTTC	CASRKGQGLGETQYF
many	NA	TRBJ2-1	TRBV6-2/TRBV6-3	TGTGCCAGCAGTTCCTACCCGTTTGCTGTGGCGGGAAACCGGGGCGAGCAGTTCTTC	CASSSYPFAVAGNRGEQFF
few	TRBD1	TRBJ1-1	TRBV29-1	TGCAGCGTTCGACAGGGTACGATCCCTGAAGCTTTCTTT	CSVRQGTIPEAFF
few	NA	TRBJ2-7	TRBV5-8	TGTGCCAGCAGCTCCGGGACGGCAGGCCTCGAGCAGTACTTC	CASSSGTAGLEQYF
many	NA	TRBJ2-7	TRBV7-8	TGTGCCAGCAGCTATACGGGACTCACCCCCTACGAGCAGTACTTC	CASSYTGLTPYEQYF
many	NA	TRBJ1-1	TRBV12-3/TRBV12-4	TGTGCCAGCCTCTCTTACAGGATGCGCACTGAAGCTTTCTTT	CASLSYRMRTEAFF
NA	NA	TRBJ1-1	TRBV12-5	TGTGCTAGTGCTCCCGGGGACGCCGAAGCTTTCTTT	CASAPGDAEAFF
NA	NA	TRBJ2-7	TRBV27	TGTGCCAGCAGTTTCCACGTAACCTACGAGCAGTACTTC	CASSFHVTYEQYF
many	NA	TRBJ2-3	TRBV28	TGTGCCAGCAGTTTCCGACTAGCAGATACGCAGTATTTT	CASSFRLADTQYF
many	TRBD1	TRBJ2-7	TRBV28	TGTGCCAGCAGTCGCAGGGGGAGCTCCTACGAGCAGTACTTC	CASSRRGSSYEQYF
few	TRBD2	TRBJ2-5	TRBV7-8	TGTGCCAGCAGCCTATCTAGCGGGGCCAATGGAGCCCAGTACTTC	CASSLSSGANGAQYF
few	TRBD2	TRBJ2-1	TRBV20-1	TGCAGTGCTAATCGAGCGGGGGGCAATGAGCAGTTCTTC	CSANRAGGNEQFF
many	TRBD2	TRBJ2-5	TRBV11-2	TGTGCCAGCAGCCCCGGGACTAGCGGGAGCGGAGAGACCCAGTACTTC	CASSPGTSGSGETQYF
many	TRBD1	TRBJ1-1	TRBV12-3/TRBV12-4	TGTGCCAGCAGTCTAGTGCCCCCGGACAGGGACCACACTGAAGCTTTCTTT	CASSLVPPDRDHTEAFF
many	TRBD1	TRBJ2-6	TRBV20-1	TGCAGTGCTAAGAGCCCAAGGACAGGGCGCGGGGCCAACGTCCTGACTTTC	CSAKSPRTGRGANVLTF
NA	NA	TRBJ1-2	TRBV5-6	TGTGCCAGCAGCTTGGAGGGTTCGTACTATGGCTACACCTTC	CASSLEGSYYGYTF
many	TRBD2	TRBJ2-7	TRBV11-2	TGTGCCAGCAGCTTTCGACTAGCGGGAGGTCACGAGCAGTACTTC	CASSFRLAGGHEQYF
few	NA	TRBJ1-5	TRBV20-1	TGCAGTGTCAGGACAACCGGCAATCAGCCCCAGCATTTT	CSVRTTGNQPQHF